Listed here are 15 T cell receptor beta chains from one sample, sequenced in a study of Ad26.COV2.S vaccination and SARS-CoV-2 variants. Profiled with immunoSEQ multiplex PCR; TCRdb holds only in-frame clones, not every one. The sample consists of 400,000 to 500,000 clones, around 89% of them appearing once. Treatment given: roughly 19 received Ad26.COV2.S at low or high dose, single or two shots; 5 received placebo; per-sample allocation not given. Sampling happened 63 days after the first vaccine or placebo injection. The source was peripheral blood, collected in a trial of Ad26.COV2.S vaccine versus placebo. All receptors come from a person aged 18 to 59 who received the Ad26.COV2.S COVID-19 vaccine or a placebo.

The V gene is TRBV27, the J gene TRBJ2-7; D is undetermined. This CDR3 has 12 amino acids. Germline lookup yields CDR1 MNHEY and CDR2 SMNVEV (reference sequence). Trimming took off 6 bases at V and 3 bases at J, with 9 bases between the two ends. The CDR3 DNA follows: TGTGCCAGCAGAGTTTGGGACTACGAGCAGTACTTC. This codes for CASRVWDYEQYF.

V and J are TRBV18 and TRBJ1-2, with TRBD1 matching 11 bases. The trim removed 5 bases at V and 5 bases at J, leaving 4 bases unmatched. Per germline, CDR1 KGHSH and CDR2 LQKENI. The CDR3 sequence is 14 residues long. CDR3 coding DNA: TGTGCCAGCTCAACCGGGACAGGGGGTTATGGCTACACCTTC. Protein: CASSTGTGGYGYTF.

The CDR3 DNA reads TGTGCCAGCAGCCCCGCCCCTACCGGGGAGCTGTTTTTT. This sequence encodes CASSPAPTGELFF. This rearrangement joins TRBV7-2 to TRBJ2-2; D unresolved. CDR1 and CDR2 (germline): SGHTA, FQGNSA. The CDR3 covers 13 residues. V shed 5 bases and J shed 5 bases, with 9 bases lying between them.

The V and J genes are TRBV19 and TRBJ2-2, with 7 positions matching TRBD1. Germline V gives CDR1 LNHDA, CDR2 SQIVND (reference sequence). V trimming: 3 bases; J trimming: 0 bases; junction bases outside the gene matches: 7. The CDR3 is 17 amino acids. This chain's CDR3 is CASSIPRTGPNTGELFF. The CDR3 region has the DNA TGTGCCAGTAGTATTCCCCGGACAGGACCGAACACCGGGGAGCTGTTTTTT.

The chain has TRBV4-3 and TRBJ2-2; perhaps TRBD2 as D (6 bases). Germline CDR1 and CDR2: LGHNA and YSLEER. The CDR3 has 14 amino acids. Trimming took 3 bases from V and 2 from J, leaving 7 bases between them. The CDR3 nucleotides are TGCGCCAGCAGCCAGGGACTTAACACCGGGGAGCTGTTTTTT. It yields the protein CASSQGLNTGELFF.

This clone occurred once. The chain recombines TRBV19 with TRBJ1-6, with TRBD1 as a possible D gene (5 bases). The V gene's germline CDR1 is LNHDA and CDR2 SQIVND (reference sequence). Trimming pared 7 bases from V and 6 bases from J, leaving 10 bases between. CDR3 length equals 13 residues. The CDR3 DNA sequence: TGTGCCAGTACCTTCCAGGGTAATTCACCCCTCCACTTT. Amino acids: CASTFQGNSPLHF.

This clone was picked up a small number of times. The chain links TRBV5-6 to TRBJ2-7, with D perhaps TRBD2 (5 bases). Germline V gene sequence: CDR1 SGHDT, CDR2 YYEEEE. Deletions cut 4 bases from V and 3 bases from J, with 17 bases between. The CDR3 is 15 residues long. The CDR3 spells CASSPGWTGNYEQYF. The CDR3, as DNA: TGTGCCAGCAGCCCGGGGTGGACGGGGAACTACGAGCAGTACTTC. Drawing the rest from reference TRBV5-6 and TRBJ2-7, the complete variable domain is DAGVTQSPTHLIKTRGQQVTLRCSPKSGHDTVSWYQQALGQGPQFIFQYYEEEERQRGNFPDRFSGHQFPNYSSELNVNALLLGDSALYLCASSPGWTGNYEQYFGPGTRLTVT.

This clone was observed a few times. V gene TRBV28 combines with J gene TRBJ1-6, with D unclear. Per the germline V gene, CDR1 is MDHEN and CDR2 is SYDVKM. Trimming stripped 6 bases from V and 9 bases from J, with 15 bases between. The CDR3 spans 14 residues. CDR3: CASSNQGRVSPLHF. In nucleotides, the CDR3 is TGTGCCAGCAGCAACCAAGGGAGGGTTTCACCCCTCCACTTT. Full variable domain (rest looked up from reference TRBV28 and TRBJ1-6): DVKVTQSSRYLVKRTGEKVFLECVQDMDHENMFWYRQDPGLGLRLIYFSYDVKMKEKGDIPEGYSVSREKKERFSLILESASTNQTSMYLCASSNQGRVSPLHFGNGTRLTVT.

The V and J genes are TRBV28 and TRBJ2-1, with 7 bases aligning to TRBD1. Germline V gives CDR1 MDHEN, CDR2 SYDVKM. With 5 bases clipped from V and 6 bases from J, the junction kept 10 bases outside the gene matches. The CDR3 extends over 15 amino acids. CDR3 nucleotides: TGTGCCAGCAGTGGGGTAATGACAGGGACCAATGAGCAGTTCTTC. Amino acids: CASSGVMTGTNEQFF. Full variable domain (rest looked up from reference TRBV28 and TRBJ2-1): DVKVTQSSRYLVKRTGEKVFLECVQDMDHENMFWYRQDPGLGLRLIYFSYDVKMKEKGDIPEGYSVSREKKERFSLILESASTNQTSMYLCASSGVMTGTNEQFFGPGTRLTVL.

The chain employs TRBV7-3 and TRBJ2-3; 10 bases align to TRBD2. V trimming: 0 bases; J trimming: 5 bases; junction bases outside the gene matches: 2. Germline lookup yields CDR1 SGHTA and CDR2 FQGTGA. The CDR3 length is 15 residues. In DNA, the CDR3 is TGTGCCAGCAGCTTAACGCTAGCGGGGGAAGATACGCAGTATTTT. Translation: CASSLTLAGEDTQYF.

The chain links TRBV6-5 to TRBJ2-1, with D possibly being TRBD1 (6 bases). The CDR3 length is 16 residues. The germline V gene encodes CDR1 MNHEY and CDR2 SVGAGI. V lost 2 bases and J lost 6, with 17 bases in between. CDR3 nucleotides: TGTGCCAGCAGTTACCAAGTACAGGGAGAGTTCAATGAGCAGTTCTTC. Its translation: CASSYQVQGEFNEQFF.

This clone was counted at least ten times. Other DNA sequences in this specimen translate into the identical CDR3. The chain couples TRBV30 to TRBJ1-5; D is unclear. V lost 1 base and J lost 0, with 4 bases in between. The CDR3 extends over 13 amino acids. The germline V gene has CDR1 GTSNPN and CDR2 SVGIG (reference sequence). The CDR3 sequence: CAWSGDSNQPQHF. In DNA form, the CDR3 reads TGTGCCTGGAGTGGAGATAGCAATCAGCCCCAGCATTTT.

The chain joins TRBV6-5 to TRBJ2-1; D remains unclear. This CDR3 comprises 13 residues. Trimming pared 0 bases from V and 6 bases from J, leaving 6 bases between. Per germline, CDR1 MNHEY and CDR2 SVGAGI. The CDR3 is CASSYSIPNEQFF. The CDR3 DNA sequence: TGTGCCAGCAGTTACTCGATCCCCAATGAGCAGTTCTTC.

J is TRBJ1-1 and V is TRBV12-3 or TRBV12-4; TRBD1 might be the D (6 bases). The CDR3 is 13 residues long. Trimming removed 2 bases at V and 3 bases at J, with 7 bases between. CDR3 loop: CASSLQGHTEAFF. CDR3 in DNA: TGTGCCAGCAGTTTACAGGGGCACACTGAAGCTTTCTTT.

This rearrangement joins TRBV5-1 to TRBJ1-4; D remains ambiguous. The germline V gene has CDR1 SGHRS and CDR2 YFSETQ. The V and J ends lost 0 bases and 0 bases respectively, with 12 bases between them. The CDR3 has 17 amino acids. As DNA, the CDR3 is TGCGCCAGCAGCTTGGTCGCAGGCAGACCAACTAATGAAAAACTGTTTTTT. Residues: CASSLVAGRPTNEKLFF.